The sequence of this TCR beta chain was determined in a study of blood T cell repertoires in COVID-19. For the study at large: COVID-19 samples from acute and convalescent phases originated in the United States, Italy and Spain.

In this sample, this clone turned up once. Per the original methods: Estimates of nucleated cell counts were drawn from the amplification of reference gene primers. Assay used: immunoSEQ multiplex PCR; TCRdb lists only in-frame clones, some missing. V, J and clone size are those of that table, while D and trimming were read from the DNA. The repertoire holds over 45,000 clones, with 80% to 90% as singletons. The germline V gene encodes CDR1 LGHNA and CDR2 YNFKEQ. The CDR3 sequence is 13 residues long. Trimming removed 0 bases from V and 5 bases from J, with 7 bases in between. Specimen: peripheral blood. V gene TRBV4-2 combines with J gene TRBJ1-1; D gene uncertain. The sequence came from a man aged 40-49 years with acute or convalescent COVID-19. CDR3 bases: TGTGCCAGCAGCCAAGAAGCCGAAACTGAAGCTTTCTTT. Translation gives CASSQEAETEAFF.